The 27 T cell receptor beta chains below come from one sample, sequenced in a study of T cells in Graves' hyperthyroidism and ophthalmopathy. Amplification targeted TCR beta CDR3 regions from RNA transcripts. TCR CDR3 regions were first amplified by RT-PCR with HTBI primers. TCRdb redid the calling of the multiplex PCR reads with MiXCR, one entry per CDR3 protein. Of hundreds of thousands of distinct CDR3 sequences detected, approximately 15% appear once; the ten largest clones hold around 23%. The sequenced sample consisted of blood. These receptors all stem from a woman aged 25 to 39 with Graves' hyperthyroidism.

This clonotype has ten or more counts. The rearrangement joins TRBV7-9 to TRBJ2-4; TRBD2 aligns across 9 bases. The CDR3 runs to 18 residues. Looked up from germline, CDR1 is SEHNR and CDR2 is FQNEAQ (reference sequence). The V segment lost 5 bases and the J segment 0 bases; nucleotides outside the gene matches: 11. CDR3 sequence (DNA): TGTGCCAGCAGCAAAAGTAGACTAGCGGAGGAAGCCAAAAACATTCAGTACTTC. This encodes CASSKSRLAEEAKNIQYF.

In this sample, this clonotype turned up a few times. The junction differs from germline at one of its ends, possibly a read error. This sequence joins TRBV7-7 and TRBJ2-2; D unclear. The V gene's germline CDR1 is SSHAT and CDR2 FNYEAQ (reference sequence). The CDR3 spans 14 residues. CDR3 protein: CASSPLGETGELFF. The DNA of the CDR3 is TGTGCTAGCAGCCCCTTGGGCGAAACCGGGGAGCTGTTTTTT.

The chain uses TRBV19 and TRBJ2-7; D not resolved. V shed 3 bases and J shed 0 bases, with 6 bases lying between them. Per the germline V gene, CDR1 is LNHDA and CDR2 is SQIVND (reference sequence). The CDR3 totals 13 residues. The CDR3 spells CASSMKSSYEQYF. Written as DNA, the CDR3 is TGTGCCAGTAGTATGAAGTCCTCCTACGAGCAGTACTTC.

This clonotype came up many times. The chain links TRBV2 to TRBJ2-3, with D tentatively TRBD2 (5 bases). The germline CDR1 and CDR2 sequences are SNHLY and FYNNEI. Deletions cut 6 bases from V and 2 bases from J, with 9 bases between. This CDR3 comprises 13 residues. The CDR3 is CASRAEYTDTQYF. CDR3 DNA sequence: TGTGCCAGCAGAGCGGAGTACACAGATACGCAGTATTTT.

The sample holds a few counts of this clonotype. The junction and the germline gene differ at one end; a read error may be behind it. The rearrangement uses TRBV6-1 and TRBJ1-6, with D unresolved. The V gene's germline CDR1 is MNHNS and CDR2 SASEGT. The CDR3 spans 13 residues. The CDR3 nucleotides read TGTGCCAGTAGTGAAGGTCGTAATTCACCCCTCCACTTT. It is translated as CASSEGRNSPLHF.

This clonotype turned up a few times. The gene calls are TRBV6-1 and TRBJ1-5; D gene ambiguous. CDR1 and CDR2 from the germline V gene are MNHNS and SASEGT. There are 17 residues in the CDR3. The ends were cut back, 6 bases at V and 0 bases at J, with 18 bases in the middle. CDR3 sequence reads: CASSHRWIPYSNQPQHF. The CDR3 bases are TGTGCCAGCAGCCACCGGTGGATCCCTTATAGCAATCAGCCCCAGCATTTT.

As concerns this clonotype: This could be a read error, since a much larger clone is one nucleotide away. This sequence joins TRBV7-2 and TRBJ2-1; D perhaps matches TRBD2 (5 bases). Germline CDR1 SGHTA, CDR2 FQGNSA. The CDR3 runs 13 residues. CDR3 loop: CASRYTSGNEHFF. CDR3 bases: TGTGCCAGCAGGTATACATCGGGAAATGAGCATTTCTTC.

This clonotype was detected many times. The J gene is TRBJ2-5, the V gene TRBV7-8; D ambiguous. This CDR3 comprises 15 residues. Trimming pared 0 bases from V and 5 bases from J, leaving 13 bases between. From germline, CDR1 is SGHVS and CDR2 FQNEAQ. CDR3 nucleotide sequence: TGTGCCAGCAGCTTAGCTGCCACCCCGCCGGAGACCCAGTACTTC. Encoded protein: CASSLAATPPETQYF.

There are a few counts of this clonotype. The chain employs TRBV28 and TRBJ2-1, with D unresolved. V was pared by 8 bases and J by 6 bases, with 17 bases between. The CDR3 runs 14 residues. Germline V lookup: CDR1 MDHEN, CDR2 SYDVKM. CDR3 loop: CASGRTAIRNEQFF. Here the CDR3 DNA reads TGTGCCAGCGGACGGACGGCCATTCGCAATGAGCAGTTCTTC.

The CDR3 coding sequence is TGTGCCAGCACCCTAGGGACTAGCGAAGACAATGAGCAGTTCTTC. Amino acid sequence: CASTLGTSEDNEQFF. The chain carries TRBV9 and TRBJ2-1; 10 bases map to TRBD2. The junction had 8 bases not matched to a gene; V was cut back by 6 bases and J by 5 bases. Germline values: CDR1 SGDLS, CDR2 YYNGEE. The CDR3 runs 15 residues.

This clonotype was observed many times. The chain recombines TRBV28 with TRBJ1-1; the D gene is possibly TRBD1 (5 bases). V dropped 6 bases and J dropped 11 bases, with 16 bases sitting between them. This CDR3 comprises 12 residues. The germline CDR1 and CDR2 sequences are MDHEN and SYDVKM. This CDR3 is CASRTGAARAFF. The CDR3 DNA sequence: TGTGCCAGCAGAACCGGGGCCGCTCGGGCTTTCTTT. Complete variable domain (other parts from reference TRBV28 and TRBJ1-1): DVKVTQSSRYLVKRTGEKVFLECVQDMDHENMFWYRQDPGLGLRLIYFSYDVKMKEKGDIPEGYSVSREKKERFSLILESASTNQTSMYLCASRTGAARAFFGQGTRLTVV.

CDR3: CASSASRSGNTIYF. CDR3 coding DNA: TGTGCCAGCAGCGCAAGTCGCTCTGGAAACACCATATATTTT. The chain links TRBV7-8 to TRBJ1-3; D unclear. V was trimmed by 5 bases and J by 0 bases, leaving 8 bases between them. CDR3 length: 14 amino acids. Germline CDR1 SGHVS, CDR2 FQNEAQ.

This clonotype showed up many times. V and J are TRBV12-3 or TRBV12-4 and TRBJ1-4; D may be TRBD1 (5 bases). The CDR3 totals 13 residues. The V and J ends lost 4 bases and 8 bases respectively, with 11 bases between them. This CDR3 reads CASSWGGGEKLFF. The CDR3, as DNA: TGTGCCAGCAGTTGGGGCGGAGGAGAAAAACTGTTTTTT.

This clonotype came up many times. CDR3 in DNA: TGTGCCAGCAGTTTATGGGGCTTTGGGAACAGGCCCTCGGAGGAGCAGTACTTC. Translated, it gives CASSLWGFGNRPSEEQYF. The genes are TRBV28 and TRBJ2-7; tentative D call: TRBD1 (5 bases). V gave up 0 bases and J gave up 7 bases, with 25 bases separating them. CDR1 is MDHEN and CDR2 is SYDVKM in the germline V gene. The length of the CDR3 is 18 residues.

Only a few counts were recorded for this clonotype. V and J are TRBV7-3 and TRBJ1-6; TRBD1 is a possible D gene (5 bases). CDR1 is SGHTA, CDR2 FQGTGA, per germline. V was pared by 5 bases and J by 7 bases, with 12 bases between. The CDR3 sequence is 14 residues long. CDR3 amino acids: CASSVQGCNSPLHF. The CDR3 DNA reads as TGTGCCAGCAGCGTCCAGGGCTGCAATTCACCCCTCCACTTT.

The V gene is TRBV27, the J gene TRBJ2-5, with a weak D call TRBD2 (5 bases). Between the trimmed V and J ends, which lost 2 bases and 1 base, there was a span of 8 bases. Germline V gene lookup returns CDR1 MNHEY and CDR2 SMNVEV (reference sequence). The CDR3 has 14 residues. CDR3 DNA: TGTGCCAGCAGTTTACTGGGGAGCCAAGAGACCCAGTACTTC. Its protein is CASSLLGSQETQYF.

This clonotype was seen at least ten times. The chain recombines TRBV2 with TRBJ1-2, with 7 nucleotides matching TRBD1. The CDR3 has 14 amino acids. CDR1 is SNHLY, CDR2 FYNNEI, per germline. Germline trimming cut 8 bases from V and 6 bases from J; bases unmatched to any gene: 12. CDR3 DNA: TGTGCCAGCCACCCGGGGAACAGGGGCCATGGCTACACCTTC. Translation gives CASHPGNRGHGYTF.

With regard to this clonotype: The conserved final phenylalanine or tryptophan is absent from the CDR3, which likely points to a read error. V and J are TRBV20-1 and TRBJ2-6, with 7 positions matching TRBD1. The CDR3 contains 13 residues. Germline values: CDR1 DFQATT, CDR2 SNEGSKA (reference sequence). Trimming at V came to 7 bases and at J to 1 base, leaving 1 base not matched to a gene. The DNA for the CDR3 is TGCAGTGGACAGGGATCTGGGGCCAACGTCCTGACTTCC. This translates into CSGQGSGANVLTS.

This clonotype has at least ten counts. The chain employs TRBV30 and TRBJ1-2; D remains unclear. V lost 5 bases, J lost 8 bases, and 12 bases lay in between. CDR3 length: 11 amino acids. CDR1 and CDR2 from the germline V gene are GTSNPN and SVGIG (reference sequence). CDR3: CAWGTGSGYTF. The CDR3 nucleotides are TGTGCCTGGGGTACGGGAAGCGGCTACACCTTC.

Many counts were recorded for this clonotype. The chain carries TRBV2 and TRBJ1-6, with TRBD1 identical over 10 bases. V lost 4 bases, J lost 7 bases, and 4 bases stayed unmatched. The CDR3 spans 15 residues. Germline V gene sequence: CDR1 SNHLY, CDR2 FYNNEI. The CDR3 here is CASSATGGANSPLHF. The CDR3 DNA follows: TGTGCCAGCAGTGCGACAGGGGGCGCGAATTCACCCCTCCACTTT.

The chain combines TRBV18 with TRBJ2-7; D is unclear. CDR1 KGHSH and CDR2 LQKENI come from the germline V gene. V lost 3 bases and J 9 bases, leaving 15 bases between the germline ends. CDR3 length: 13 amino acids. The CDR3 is CASSPGPEGGQYF. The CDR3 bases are TGTGCCAGCTCACCGGGCCCCGAAGGCGGGCAGTACTTC.

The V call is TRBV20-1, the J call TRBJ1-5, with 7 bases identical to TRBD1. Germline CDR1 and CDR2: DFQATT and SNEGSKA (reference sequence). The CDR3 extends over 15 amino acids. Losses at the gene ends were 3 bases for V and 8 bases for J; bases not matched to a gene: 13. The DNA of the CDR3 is TGCAGTGCTAGGGACCCGGGGACAGCCACTAAGCCCCAGCATTTT. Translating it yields CSARDPGTATKPQHF.

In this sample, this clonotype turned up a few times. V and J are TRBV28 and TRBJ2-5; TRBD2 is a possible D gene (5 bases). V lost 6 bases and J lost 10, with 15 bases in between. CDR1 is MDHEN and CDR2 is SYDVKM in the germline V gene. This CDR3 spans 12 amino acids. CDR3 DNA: TGTGCCAGCAGAGGCAGGTTCGGGGTCCAGTACTTC. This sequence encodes CASRGRFGVQYF.

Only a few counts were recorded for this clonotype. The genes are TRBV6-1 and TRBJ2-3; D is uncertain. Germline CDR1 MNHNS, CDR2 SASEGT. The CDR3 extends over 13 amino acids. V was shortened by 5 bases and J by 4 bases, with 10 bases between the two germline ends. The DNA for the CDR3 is TGTGCCAGCAGTTCCCTATCCGCAGATACGCAGTATTTT. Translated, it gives CASSSLSADTQYF.

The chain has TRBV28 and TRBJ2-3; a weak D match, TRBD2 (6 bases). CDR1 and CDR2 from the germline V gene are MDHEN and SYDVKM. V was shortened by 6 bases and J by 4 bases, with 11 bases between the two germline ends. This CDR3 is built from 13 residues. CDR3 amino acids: CASSLSGADTQYF. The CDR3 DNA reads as TGTGCCAGCAGCCTCTCGGGGGCAGATACGCAGTATTTT.

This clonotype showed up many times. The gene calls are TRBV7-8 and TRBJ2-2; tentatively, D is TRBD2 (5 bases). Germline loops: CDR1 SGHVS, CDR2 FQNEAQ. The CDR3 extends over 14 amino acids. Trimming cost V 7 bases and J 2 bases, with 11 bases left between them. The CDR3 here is CASIPRVNTGELFF. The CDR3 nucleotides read TGTGCCAGCATCCCGAGGGTTAACACCGGGGAGCTGTTTTTT.

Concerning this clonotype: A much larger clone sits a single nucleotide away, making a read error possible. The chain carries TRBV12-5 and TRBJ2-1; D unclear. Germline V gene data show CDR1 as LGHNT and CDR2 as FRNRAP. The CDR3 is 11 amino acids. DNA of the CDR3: TGTGCTAGTGGTTTACGCGATGAGCAGCTCTTC. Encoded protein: CASGLRDEQLF.